The source of this TCR beta chain is a study of blood T cell repertoires in COVID-19. Profiled with immunoSEQ multiplex PCR; TCRdb holds only in-frame clones, not every one. This repertoire shows tens of thousands of clones, approximately 90% found once; its top ten account for about 15%. The germline gives CDR1 SQVTM, CDR2 ANQGSEA. Trimming at V came to 4 bases and at J to 0 bases, leaving 5 bases not matched to a gene. The CDR3 is made up of 15 amino acids. The rearrangement joins TRBV29-1 to TRBJ2-2; 7 bases agree with TRBD1. The receptor's source is an older man with active or convalescent COVID-19. What was sequenced was peripheral blood. DNA of the CDR3: TGCAGCGTTGCGACCGGGACAGCGAACACCGGGGAGCTGTTTTTT. Residues: CSVATGTANTGELFF.